The following is a T cell receptor beta chain sequence with its context. Its target is unknown. The data belong to a study of cytomegalovirus exposure and HLA in healthy donors. Study results and limitations: Within an earlier analysis, most TCR beta V segments proved productive either about 87% or about 30% of the time. Accurate HLA-A and HLA-B prediction from TCR beta sequences was reported for most subjects. A later analysis showed TCR association rates differing by HLA locus, peaking at DRB1 and lowest at HLA-C. It was taken for granted in presence/absence analyses that sequencing depth across donors was roughly uniform.

With 60 Vbeta and 13 Jbeta primers, the PCR was carried out. Method: immunoSEQ multiplex PCR; TCRdb's copy keeps in-frame clones and lacks some. Its table lists roughly 54,000 clones. The CDR3 covers 16 residues. Trimming took 3 bases from V and 3 from J, leaving 15 bases between them. Germline loops: CDR1 GTSNPN, CDR2 SVGIG (reference sequence). Sequenced input: PBMCs. The source is a woman between 25 and 40 years old in good health and CMV-seropositive. V gene TRBV30 combines with J gene TRBJ2-6; TRBD1 is a possible D gene (6 bases). The CDR3 loop is CAWRKGGRHGANVLTF. CDR3 DNA sequence: TGTGCCTGGAGGAAAGGGGGACGTCATGGGGCCAACGTCCTGACTTTC.